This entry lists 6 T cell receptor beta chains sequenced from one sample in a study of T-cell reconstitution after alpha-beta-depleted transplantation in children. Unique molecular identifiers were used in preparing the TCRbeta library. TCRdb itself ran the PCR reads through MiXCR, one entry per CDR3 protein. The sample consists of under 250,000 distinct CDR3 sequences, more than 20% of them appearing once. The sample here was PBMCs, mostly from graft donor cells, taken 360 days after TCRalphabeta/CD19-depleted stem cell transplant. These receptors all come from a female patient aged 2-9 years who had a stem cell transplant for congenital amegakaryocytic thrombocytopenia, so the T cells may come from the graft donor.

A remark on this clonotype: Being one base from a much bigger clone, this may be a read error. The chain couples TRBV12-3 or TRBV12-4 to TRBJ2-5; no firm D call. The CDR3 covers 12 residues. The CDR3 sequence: CSSSPNQETQYF. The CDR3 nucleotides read TGTTCCAGCAGTCCAAACCAAGAGACCCAGTACTTC.

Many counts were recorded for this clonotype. The CDR3 loop reads CSAKDSNQPQHF. CDR3 sequence (DNA): TGCAGTGCTAAGGATAGCAATCAGCCCCAGCATTTT. This chain connects TRBV20-1 to TRBJ1-5; D is uncertain. The germline V and J ends were trimmed by 4 bases and 0 bases, with 4 bases remaining between them. The CDR3 runs to 12 residues. Germline values: CDR1 DFQATT, CDR2 SNEGSKA (reference sequence).

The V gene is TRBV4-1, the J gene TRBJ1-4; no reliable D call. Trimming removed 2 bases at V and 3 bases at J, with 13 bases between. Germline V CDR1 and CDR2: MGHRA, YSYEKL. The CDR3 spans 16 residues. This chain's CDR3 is CASSQLIGFANEKLFF. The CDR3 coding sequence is TGCGCCAGCAGCCAACTGATCGGGTTCGCTAATGAAAAACTGTTTTTT.

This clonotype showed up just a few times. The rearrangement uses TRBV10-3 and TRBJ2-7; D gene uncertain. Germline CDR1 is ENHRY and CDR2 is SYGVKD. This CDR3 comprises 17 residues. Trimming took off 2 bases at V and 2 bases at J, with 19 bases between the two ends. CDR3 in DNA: TGTGCCATCAGTGAGCCTCATCACGGGCCATTTCCCTACGAGCAGTACTTC. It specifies CAISEPHHGPFPYEQYF.

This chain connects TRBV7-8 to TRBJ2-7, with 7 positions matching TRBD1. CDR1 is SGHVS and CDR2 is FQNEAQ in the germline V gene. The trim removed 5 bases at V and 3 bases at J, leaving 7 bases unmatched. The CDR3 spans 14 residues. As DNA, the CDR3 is TGTGCCAGCAGCCCGCTGGGGGACAGCTACGAGCAGTACTTC. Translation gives CASSPLGDSYEQYF.

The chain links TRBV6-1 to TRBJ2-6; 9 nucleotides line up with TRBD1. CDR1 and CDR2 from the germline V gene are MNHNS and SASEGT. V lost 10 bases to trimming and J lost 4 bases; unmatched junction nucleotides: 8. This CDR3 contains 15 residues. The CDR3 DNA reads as TGTGCCACCTACAGGGGGCTAGGCGGGGCCAACGTCCTGACTTTC. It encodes CATYRGLGGANVLTF.